These 22 T cell receptor beta chains came from one sample sequenced in a study of shared clonotypes between healthy human individuals. Positive CCR7 selection of CD45RO-negative cells yielded the naive CD8 cells, and terminally differentiated effector memory CD45RA+ cells were excluded. TCRdb keeps only in-frame clones here, not all; method: immunoSEQ multiplex PCR. Of about 2.1 million clones listed, approximately 92% were seen once; the top ten hold more than 1.5%. Specimen: naive CD8+ T cells from PBMCs. Every receptor here comes from a man in his late teens or twenties in good health. Some clones in this sample may be carry-over from other donors' samples.

This chain connects TRBV4-3 to TRBJ2-1, with D perhaps assigned TRBD1 or TRBD2 (5 bases each). Trimming cost V 2 bases and J 4 bases, with 9 bases left between them. Germline V CDR1 and CDR2: LGHNA, YSLEER. The CDR3 loop spans 14 amino acids. This chain's CDR3 is CASSQRGQYNEQFF. The CDR3, as DNA: TGCGCCAGCAGCCAACGGGGCCAGTACAATGAGCAGTTCTTC.

The chain couples TRBV5-5 to TRBJ2-7; possibly TRBD1 for D (6 bases). Germline V gene sequence: CDR1 SGHKS, CDR2 YYEKEE (reference sequence). Trimming shortened V by 4 bases and J by 6 bases, and 14 bases separated the two germline ends. The CDR3 consists of 13 residues. CDR3 in amino acids: CASSLRDIPEQYF. In DNA form, the CDR3 reads TGTGCCAGCAGCCTCCGGGACATACCCGAGCAGTACTTC.

A single count supports this clone. V and J are TRBV13 and TRBJ1-5; D is uncertain. The germline V gene has CDR1 PRHDT and CDR2 FYEKMQ (reference sequence). The germline V and J ends were trimmed by 0 bases and 9 bases, with 15 bases remaining between them. CDR3 length equals 15 residues. The CDR3 coding sequence is TGTGCCAGCAGCTTAGGCGGGCGTCTCGAGCGGCCCCAGCATTTT. Translation gives CASSLGGRLERPQHF.

The rearrangement joins TRBV27 to TRBJ2-1; the D gene could be TRBD1 or TRBD2 (5 bases each). Trimming cost V 5 bases and J 3 bases, with 11 bases left between them. The CDR3 has 14 amino acids. Germline loops: CDR1 MNHEY, CDR2 SMNVEV (reference sequence). CDR3 sequence (DNA): TGTGCCAGCAGTATGGGACCGGTCTACAATGAGCAGTTCTTC. This encodes CASSMGPVYNEQFF.

As to this clone: Other DNA sequences in this sample translate to the same CDR3. The chain recombines TRBV5-1 with TRBJ2-1; tentative D call: TRBD1 (6 bases). Trimming took 2 bases from V and 4 from J, leaving 7 bases between them. Germline lookup yields CDR1 SGHRS and CDR2 YFSETQ. The CDR3 spans 13 residues. CDR3 coding DNA: TGCGCCAGCAGCTTAGACAGGTACAATGAGCAGTTCTTC. Its translation: CASSLDRYNEQFF.

This clone was seen once. The genes are TRBV10-3 and TRBJ1-1; 7 bases align to TRBD1. V was clipped by 0 bases and J by 0 bases; unmatched bases: 4. Germline CDR1 reads ENHRY; CDR2 reads SYGVKD. CDR3 length equals 16 residues. The CDR3 nucleotides are TGTGCCATCAGTGAGTCCCCAGGGGGGGTGAACACTGAAGCTTTCTTT. It specifies CAISESPGGVNTEAFF.

V gene TRBV14 combines with J gene TRBJ1-2; no clear D. The V end lost 1 base, the J end lost 1 base, and 7 bases lay between the germline ends. Germline values: CDR1 SGHDN, CDR2 FVKESK. This CDR3 is 14 amino acids long. The CDR3 DNA is TGTGCCAGCAGCCAAGGTCGGAATAACTATGGCTACACCTTC. Translated, it gives CASSQGRNNYGYTF.

The table lists this clone with a count of one. The chain recombines TRBV4-1 with TRBJ2-7; D gene unclear. Per germline, CDR1 MGHRA and CDR2 YSYEKL. V gave up 3 bases and J gave up 0 bases, with 12 bases separating them. This CDR3 is 15 amino acids long. CDR3 bases: TGCGCCAGCAGCCACCCCTCTTCGCCCTCCTACGAGCAGTACTTC. Translated: CASSHPSSPSYEQYF.

The chain joins TRBV9 to TRBJ2-6; D is perhaps TRBD1 (6 bases). The germline V gene encodes CDR1 SGDLS and CDR2 YYNGEE. The CDR3 contains 15 residues. The V end lost 4 bases, the J end lost 1 base, and 9 bases lay between the germline ends. CDR3 in DNA: TGTGCCAGCAGCCTCGGGACATCTGGGGCCAACGTCCTGACTTTC. It translates to CASSLGTSGANVLTF. The full variable domain, with the rest looked up from reference TRBV9 and TRBJ2-6, is DSGVTQTPKHLITATGQRVTLRCSPRSGDLSVYWYQQSLDQGLQFLIQYYNGEERAKGNILERFSAQQFPDLHSELNLSSLELGDSALYFCASSLGTSGANVLTFGAGSRLTVL.

About this clone itself: Other DNA sequences in this specimen translate into the identical CDR3. V is TRBV9 and J is TRBJ2-2; 7 positions agree with TRBD2. Germline loops: CDR1 SGDLS, CDR2 YYNGEE. V dropped 2 bases and J dropped 4; count of bases not matched to a gene: 2. The CDR3 contains 14 residues. The chain's CDR3 is CASSVGGTTGELFF. The CDR3 DNA reads as TGTGCCAGCAGCGTCGGGGGGACCACCGGGGAGCTGTTTTTT.

This sequence joins TRBV7-9 and TRBJ2-7; 8 nucleotides match TRBD1. The CDR3 totals 14 residues. Unmatched junction bases numbered 9, after V lost 4 bases and J lost 7 bases. Germline V CDR1 and CDR2: SEHNR, FQNEAQ (reference sequence). Here the CDR3 DNA reads TGTGCCAGCAGCTACGGGACAGGTGTGAGGGAGCAGTACTTC. Translated, it gives CASSYGTGVREQYF.

The V and J genes are TRBV10-3 and TRBJ2-1; TRBD2 aligns across 7 bases. The CDR3 extends over 15 amino acids. With V trimmed by 2 bases and J by 6 bases, 7 bases remained unmatched. Per germline, CDR1 ENHRY and CDR2 SYGVKD. In DNA form, the CDR3 reads TGTGCCATCAGTGAGCTAGCGTCGGGAGGCAATGAGCAGTTCTTC. This codes for CAISELASGGNEQFF.

This clone occurred a few times. The chain combines TRBV4-1 with TRBJ1-1, with D possibly being TRBD1 (6 bases). The V gene's germline CDR1 is MGHRA and CDR2 YSYEKL. V lost 9 bases and J 4 bases, leaving 15 bases between the germline ends. This CDR3 region has 13 residues. The CDR3 DNA reads TGCGCCAGTCGAGAAGTAGGGGGCACTGAAGCTTTCTTT. Translated: CASREVGGTEAFF.

This chain links TRBV5-1 with TRBJ2-1; 12 nucleotides line up with TRBD2. CDR1 is SGHRS and CDR2 is YFSETQ in the germline V gene. This CDR3 spans 15 amino acids. V lost 5 bases to trimming and J lost 7 bases; unmatched junction nucleotides: 7. The CDR3 protein is CASRARLAGVNEQFF. In DNA form, the CDR3 reads TGCGCCAGCAGAGCTCGACTAGCGGGAGTTAATGAGCAGTTCTTC.

The rearrangement uses TRBV6-5 and TRBJ1-1; possible D gene TRBD1, 5 bases. V was trimmed by 4 bases and J by 4 bases, leaving 13 bases between them. The germline gives CDR1 MNHEY, CDR2 SVGAGI. The CDR3 is 14 residues long. The CDR3: CASSSSQGGTEAFF. Here the CDR3 DNA reads TGTGCCAGCAGTTCGAGCCAGGGCGGCACTGAAGCTTTCTTT.

V is TRBV11-3 and J is TRBJ2-5; the match to TRBD2 covers 12 bases. V shed 5 bases, J shed 2 bases, and the junction held 9 bases outside the gene matches. CDR3 length: 17 amino acids. The germline CDR1 and CDR2 sequences are SGHNT and YENEEA. CDR3 sequence reads: CASSPPVGLAGQETQYF. The CDR3 DNA follows: TGTGCCAGCAGCCCACCGGTCGGACTAGCGGGACAAGAGACCCAGTACTTC. Based on the CDR3 plus reference TRBV11-3 and TRBJ2-5, the full variable domain is EAGVVQSPRYKIIEKKQPVAFWCNPISGHNTLYWYLQNLGQGPELLIRYENEEAVDDSQLPKDRFSAERLKGVDSTLKIQPAELGDSAVYLCASSPPVGLAGQETQYFGPGTRLLVL.

This sequence joins TRBV7-3 and TRBJ1-3; D not resolved. The V and J ends lost 6 bases and 4 bases respectively, with 10 bases between them. The CDR3 consists of 13 residues. Germline lookup yields CDR1 SGHTA and CDR2 FQGTGA. The DNA for the CDR3 is TGTGCCAGCAGACCTCCCGGCGGAAACACCATATATTTT. Translating gives CASRPPGGNTIYF.

The chain joins TRBV5-3 to TRBJ2-7; the match to TRBD1 covers 7 bases. Being an ORF, TRBV5-3 has a function that is uncertain. The CDR3 has 20 residues. The junction had 20 bases not matched to a gene; V was cut back by 1 base and J by 1 base. The CDR3, as DNA: TGTGCCAGAAGCTTGTTGTCGGCAGGGGGTCCCCAGTTCCCTTCCTACGAGCAGTACTTC. Residues: CARSLLSAGGPQFPSYEQYF.

The rearrangement uses TRBV9 and TRBJ2-1; a possible D gene is TRBD2 (5 bases). The germline V gene has CDR1 SGDLS and CDR2 YYNGEE. V was pared by 2 bases and J by 2 bases, with 11 bases between. The CDR3 is 15 residues long. The CDR3 DNA reads as TGTGCCAGCAGCGTTCGCGGGCTTGCCTACAATGAGCAGTTCTTC. Encoded protein: CASSVRGLAYNEQFF.

This chain links TRBV19 with TRBJ1-1; D gene unclear. The CDR3 runs 12 residues. Germline CDR1 is LNHDA and CDR2 is SQIVND (reference sequence). Trimming stripped 6 bases from V and 7 bases from J, with 12 bases between. In DNA form, the CDR3 reads TGTGCCAGTAGCGAAACGATCGGTGAAGCTTTCTTT. It specifies CASSETIGEAFF. Full variable domain (outside the CDR3, taken from reference TRBV19 and TRBJ1-1): DGGITQSPKYLFRKEGQNVTLSCEQNLNHDAMYWYRQDPGQGLRLIYYSQIVNDFQKGDIAEGYSVSREKKESFPLTVTSAQKNPTAFYLCASSETIGEAFFGQGTRLTVV.

The chain couples TRBV10-3 to TRBJ1-1, with no clear D. The CDR3 has 14 residues. CDR1 is ENHRY, CDR2 SYGVKD, per germline. With 4 bases removed from V and 1 base from J, the gap between germline ends came to 10 bases. This CDR3 reads CAISASDTNTEAFF. Here the CDR3 DNA reads TGTGCCATCAGTGCGAGCGACACGAACACTGAAGCTTTCTTT.

The CDR3 reads CASSDPAGGVETQYF. The DNA for the CDR3 is TGTGCCAGCAGTGATCCAGCGGGAGGAGTAGAGACCCAGTACTTC. The chain links TRBV2 to TRBJ2-5; 9 nucleotides align to TRBD2. Germline CDR1 reads SNHLY; CDR2 reads FYNNEI. J was trimmed by 4 bases and V by 3 bases; bases with no gene match: 6. This CDR3 is built from 15 residues. The entire variable domain, with the rest obtained from reference TRBV2 and TRBJ2-5, is as follows: EPEVTQTPSHQVTQMGQEVILRCVPISNHLYFYWYRQILGQKVEFLVSFYNNEISEKSEIFDDQFSVERPDGSNFTLKIRSTKLEDSAMYFCASSDPAGGVETQYFGPGTRLLVL.